This section outlines one T cell receptor beta chain sequence together with its context. This CDR3 contains 14 residues. V gave up 4 bases and J gave up 11 bases; unmatched junction bases: 12. Germline V gene lookup returns CDR1 SNHLY and CDR2 FYNNEI. This sample stems from a study of technical replicates of blood from a few donors. Data came from immunoSEQ multiplex PCR; TCRdb stores just in-frame clones and leaves some out. The sample lists roughly 69,000 clones; roughly 97% were seen once. The V gene is TRBV2, the J gene TRBJ1-1, with TRBD1 identical over 8 bases. The origin of this receptor is a human donor in good health. Sequenced input: T cells isolated from PBMCs. The CDR3 bases are TGTGCCAGCAGTGTACAGGGGGTCGCGGCGGGGGCTTTCTTT. Translation gives CASSVQGVAAGAFF.